One sample yielded the 31 T cell receptor beta chains listed below, sequenced in a study of monozygotic twins with inflammatory bowel disease. One entry per CDR3 protein, without DNA, is what TCRdb gives after re-calling the 5' RACE reads. The listing contains 440,000 or so distinct CDR3 sequences. The sample was blood. The receptors derive from a human donor with ulcerative colitis or Crohn's disease, or a healthy co-twin of an affected twin (not recorded which).

J is TRBJ1-5 and V is TRBV18. Germline lookup yields CDR1 KGHSH and CDR2 LQKENI. This CDR3 comprises 16 residues. The CDR3 is CASSPLRTENHQPQHF.

CDR3: CASSWRSEQFF. The V call is TRBV6-5, the J call TRBJ2-1. This CDR3 region has 11 residues. CDR1 MNHEY and CDR2 SVGAGI come from the germline V gene.

The chain links TRBV18 to TRBJ2-2. CDR1 and CDR2 (germline): KGHSH, LQKENI. CDR3 length: 12 residues. The CDR3 loop reads CASSGDTGELFF.

V gene TRBV7-4 combines with J gene TRBJ1-5; TCRdb calls TRBD1, which cannot be checked without DNA. Germline CDR1 is SGHVT and CDR2 is SQSDAQ. CDR3 length equals 16 residues. The CDR3 region is CASNKGETGKKQPQHF.

This chain uses TRBV7-6 with TRBJ1-3; TCRdb lists TRBD1, though no DNA is available to test this call. Germline values: CDR1 SGHVS, CDR2 FNYEAQ. The CDR3 sequence is 16 residues long. The CDR3 region is CASSDQGPYSGNTIYF.

This sequence joins TRBV7-2 and TRBJ2-7. The CDR3 has 16 amino acids. Germline-derived CDR1 and CDR2 are SGHTA and FQGNSA. CDR3 sequence reads: CASSLTPGRNSYEQYF.

This rearrangement joins TRBV12-3 or TRBV12-4 to TRBJ1-6; the TCRdb D gene call, TRBD1, has no DNA to confirm it. The length of the CDR3 is 15 residues. Here the CDR3 reads CASSHQGAGTSPLHF.

The chain links TRBV3-1 to TRBJ2-2; there is no DNA to check the TCRdb D call of TRBD2. The CDR3 spans 18 residues. Germline V gives CDR1 LGHDT, CDR2 YNNKEL (reference sequence). This chain's CDR3 is CASSQGFLSGLTAGELFF.

The genes are TRBV3-1 and TRBJ2-7. Germline V lookup: CDR1 LGHDT, CDR2 YNNKEL (reference sequence). This CDR3 contains 15 residues. CDR3 region: CASSQGYGSPYEQYF.

The V gene is TRBV3-1, the J gene TRBJ2-1; TCRdb's D call, TRBD2, is unchecked because there is no DNA. Germline V gives CDR1 LGHDT, CDR2 YNNKEL (reference sequence). The CDR3 length is 13 residues. The CDR3 reads CASSQDPGTKQFF.

J is TRBJ2-3 and V is TRBV24-1; TCRdb calls TRBD1, which cannot be checked without DNA. CDR1 and CDR2 from the germline V gene are KGHDR and SFDVKD. The CDR3 is made up of 16 amino acids. CDR3 residues: CATSDPATVGTDTQYF.

The chain is built from TRBV5-1 and TRBJ1-3; checking the TCRdb D call of TRBD1 is not possible without DNA. Germline V CDR1 and CDR2: SGHRS, YFSETQ. The CDR3 length is 16 residues. The CDR3 loop is CASSHGTESSGNTIYF.

The chain uses TRBV3-1 and TRBJ2-7. Germline V gives CDR1 LGHDT, CDR2 YNNKEL (reference sequence). The CDR3 contains 14 residues. CDR3 protein: CASSSGVVTYEQYF.

The chain employs TRBV7-2 and TRBJ2-3. In germline, CDR1 is SGHTA, CDR2 FQGNSA. The CDR3 sequence is 16 residues long. CDR3 region: CASSANYRRTTDTQYF. Full variable domain (missing parts from reference TRBV7-2 and TRBJ2-3): GAGVSQSPSNKVTEKGKDVELRCDPISGHTALYWYRQSLGQGLEFLIYFQGNSAPDKSGLPSDRFSAERTGGSVSTLTIQRTQQEDSAVYLCASSANYRRTTDTQYFGPGTRLTVL.

The chain employs TRBV5-1 and TRBJ1-6; TCRdb selects TRBD1, and the lack of DNA leaves this call unchecked. The CDR3 length is 19 residues. Per the germline V gene, CDR1 is SGHRS and CDR2 is YFSETQ. CDR3 amino acids: CASRRGQEEESSYNSPLHF.

The chain has TRBV24-1 and TRBJ2-1; TCRdb's assignment of TRBD1 cannot be checked, as there is no DNA. CDR1 is KGHDR, CDR2 SFDVKD, per germline. The CDR3 length is 15 residues. This CDR3 reads CATSDPRVGNNEQFF.

The chain employs TRBV9 and TRBJ2-1; the D call from TCRdb, TRBD2, cannot be confirmed without DNA. Germline-derived CDR1 and CDR2 are SGDLS and YYNGEE. This CDR3 is 15 amino acids long. The CDR3: CASSGLAGGYNEQFF.

The chain employs TRBV20-1 and TRBJ2-1. CDR1 DFQATT and CDR2 SNEGSKA come from the germline V gene (reference sequence). The CDR3 is made up of 14 amino acids. This chain's CDR3 is CSARDIDLYNEQFF.

J is TRBJ2-7 and V is TRBV10-3; TCRdb calls TRBD2, which cannot be checked without DNA. The V gene's germline CDR1 is ENHRY and CDR2 SYGVKD. The CDR3 is made up of 16 amino acids. The CDR3: CAISKYGTSGTYEQYF.

V usage is TRBV7-9 and J usage is TRBJ1-2. The CDR3 is 12 amino acids. Per germline, CDR1 SEHNR and CDR2 FQNEAQ (reference sequence). CDR3 residues: CASSPLDYGYTF.

The chain links TRBV7-8 to TRBJ2-7; TCRdb outputs TRBD1, but without DNA this stays unchecked. This CDR3 contains 15 residues. Germline V gene lookup returns CDR1 SGHVS and CDR2 FQNEAQ. CDR3 in amino acids: CASSLVSGRKDEQYF.

The chain joins TRBV20-1 to TRBJ2-7; without DNA, the TCRdb call of TRBD1 cannot be checked. Germline V CDR1 and CDR2: DFQATT, SNEGSKA (reference sequence). CDR3 size: 13 residues. The CDR3 here is CSARKTVSYEQYF.

The J gene is TRBJ2-3, the V gene TRBV7-8; TCRdb calls TRBD2, which cannot be checked without DNA. In germline, CDR1 is SGHVS, CDR2 FQNEAQ. The CDR3 is made up of 20 amino acids. The chain's CDR3 is CASSLRLAGQTQSSTDTQYF.

CDR3 region: CASSPMTTTDTQYF. The chain carries TRBV11-2 and TRBJ2-3. The germline V gene has CDR1 SGHAT and CDR2 FQNNGV. This CDR3 region has 14 residues. The complete variable domain, with remaining parts taken from reference TRBV11-2 and TRBJ2-3, reads EAGVAQSPRYKIIEKRQSVAFWCNPISGHATLYWYQQILGQGPKLLIQFQNNGVVDDSQLPKDRFSAERLKGVDSTLKIQPAKLEDSAVYLCASSPMTTTDTQYFGPGTRLTVL.

This chain uses TRBV12-3 or TRBV12-4 with TRBJ1-5; without DNA, the TCRdb call of TRBD1 cannot be checked. The length of the CDR3 is 13 residues. CDR3 in amino acids: CASNNRGNEPQHF.

This chain connects TRBV29-1 to TRBJ2-1; TCRdb designates TRBD1, a call that cannot be tested without DNA. The CDR3 contains 15 residues. Germline assignment: CDR1 SQVTM and CDR2 ANQGSEA. CDR3 sequence: CSVPGASSSYNEQFF.

The chain is built from TRBV4-3 and TRBJ2-7; there is no DNA to check the TCRdb D call of TRBD1. The CDR3 is 17 amino acids. Germline V CDR1 and CDR2: LGHNA, YSLEER. Here the CDR3 reads CASSQEETERSSYEQYF.

The chain is built from TRBV28 and TRBJ1-1; no DNA is available, so the TRBD1 call from TCRdb remains unchecked. Germline CDR1 MDHEN, CDR2 SYDVKM. The CDR3 runs 15 residues. Here the CDR3 reads CASSLLQGVGTEAFF.

CDR3 loop: CASSLDSRRAEAFF. This chain uses TRBV11-3 with TRBJ1-1. The CDR3 runs to 14 residues. The germline V gene encodes CDR1 SGHNT and CDR2 YENEEA.

V is TRBV27 and J is TRBJ1-4. This CDR3 comprises 14 residues. Germline V gene sequence: CDR1 MNHEY, CDR2 SMNVEV (reference sequence). The CDR3 sequence is CASSLVGINEKLFF.

The rearrangement links TRBV6-2 or TRBV6-3 to TRBJ2-1; TCRdb reports TRBD1, a call that lacks DNA to check it against. CDR3 length: 15 amino acids. The germline V gene encodes CDR1 MNHEY and CDR2 SVGEGT. This CDR3 is CASSVTGADWNEQFF.